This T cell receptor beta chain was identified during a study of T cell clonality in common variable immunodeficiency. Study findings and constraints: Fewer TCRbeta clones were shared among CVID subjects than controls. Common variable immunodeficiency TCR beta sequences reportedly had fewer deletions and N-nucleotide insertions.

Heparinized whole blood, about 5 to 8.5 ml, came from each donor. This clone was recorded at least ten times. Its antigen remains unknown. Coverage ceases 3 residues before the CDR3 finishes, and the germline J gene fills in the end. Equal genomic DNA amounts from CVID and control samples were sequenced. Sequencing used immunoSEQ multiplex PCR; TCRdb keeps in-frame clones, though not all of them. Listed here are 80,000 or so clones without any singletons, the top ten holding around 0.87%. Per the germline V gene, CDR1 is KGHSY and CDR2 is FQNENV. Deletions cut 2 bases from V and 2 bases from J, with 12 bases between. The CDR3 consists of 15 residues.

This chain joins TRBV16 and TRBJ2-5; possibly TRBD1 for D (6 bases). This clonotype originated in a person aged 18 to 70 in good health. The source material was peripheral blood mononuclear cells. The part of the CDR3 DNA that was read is TGTGCCAGCAGCCAACCACAGGGCCGGCAAGAGACC. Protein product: CASSQPQGRQET. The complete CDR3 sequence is CASSQPQGRQETQYF.